Sequencing of this T cell receptor (beta chain) was carried out in a study of shared T cell receptors in the human thymus. The CDR3 length is 12 residues. CDR1 and CDR2 (germline): SNHLY, FYNNEI. V was pared by 10 bases and J by 3 bases, with 13 bases between. This clone was recorded a few times. Clones were sequenced by immunoSEQ multiplex PCR, and TCRdb holds only the in-frame ones, with some missing. The sample has fewer than 700,000 clones; 88% are singletons. The same data also contributed to another study, on human thymus T cells. According to that study: The sample donors, healthy Finnish infants, were having corrective surgery for congenital heart defects. Corrective heart surgery yielded resections, and these provided the thymus tissue. Blood and thymic repertoires both appeared biased in V and J gene usage. Related studies noted strongly shared thymic repertoires across unrelated people.

The receptor was derived from a boy younger than two with a congenital heart defect. The sequenced sample was thymocytes. The chain links TRBV2 to TRBJ2-7; D not resolved. CDR3 bases: TGTGCCACCGGCGAAGGCGGCTACGAGCAGTACTTC. This encodes CATGEGGYEQYF.